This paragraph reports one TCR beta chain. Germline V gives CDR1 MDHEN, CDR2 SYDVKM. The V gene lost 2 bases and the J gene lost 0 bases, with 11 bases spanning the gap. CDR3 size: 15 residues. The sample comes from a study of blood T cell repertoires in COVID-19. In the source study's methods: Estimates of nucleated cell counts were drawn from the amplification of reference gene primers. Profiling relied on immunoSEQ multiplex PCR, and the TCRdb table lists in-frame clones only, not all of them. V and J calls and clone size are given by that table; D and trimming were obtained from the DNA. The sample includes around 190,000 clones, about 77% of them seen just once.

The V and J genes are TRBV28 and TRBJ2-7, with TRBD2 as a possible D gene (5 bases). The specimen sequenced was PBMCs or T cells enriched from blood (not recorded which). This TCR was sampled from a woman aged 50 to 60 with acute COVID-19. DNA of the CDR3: TGTGCCAGCAGTTTAACGGGAACCCACTCCTACGAGCAGTACGTC. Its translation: CASSLTGTHSYEQYV.